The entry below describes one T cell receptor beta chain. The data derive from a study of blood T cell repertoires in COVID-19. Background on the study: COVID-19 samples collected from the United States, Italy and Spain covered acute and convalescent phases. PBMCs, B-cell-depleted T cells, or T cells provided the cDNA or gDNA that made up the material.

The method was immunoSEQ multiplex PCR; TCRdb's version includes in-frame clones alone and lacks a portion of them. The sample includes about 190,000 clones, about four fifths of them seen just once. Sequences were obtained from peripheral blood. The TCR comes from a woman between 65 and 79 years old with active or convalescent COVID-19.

The CDR3 nucleotides read TGTGCCAGCAGCCAAGATACCCTCCGGGTCGGGGAGCTGTTTTTT. As protein: CASSQDTLRVGELFF. The chain couples TRBV14 to TRBJ2-2; D gene ambiguous. This CDR3 is built from 15 residues. V lost 0 bases, J lost 7 bases, and 12 bases lay in between. CDR1 is SGHDN, CDR2 FVKESK, per germline.